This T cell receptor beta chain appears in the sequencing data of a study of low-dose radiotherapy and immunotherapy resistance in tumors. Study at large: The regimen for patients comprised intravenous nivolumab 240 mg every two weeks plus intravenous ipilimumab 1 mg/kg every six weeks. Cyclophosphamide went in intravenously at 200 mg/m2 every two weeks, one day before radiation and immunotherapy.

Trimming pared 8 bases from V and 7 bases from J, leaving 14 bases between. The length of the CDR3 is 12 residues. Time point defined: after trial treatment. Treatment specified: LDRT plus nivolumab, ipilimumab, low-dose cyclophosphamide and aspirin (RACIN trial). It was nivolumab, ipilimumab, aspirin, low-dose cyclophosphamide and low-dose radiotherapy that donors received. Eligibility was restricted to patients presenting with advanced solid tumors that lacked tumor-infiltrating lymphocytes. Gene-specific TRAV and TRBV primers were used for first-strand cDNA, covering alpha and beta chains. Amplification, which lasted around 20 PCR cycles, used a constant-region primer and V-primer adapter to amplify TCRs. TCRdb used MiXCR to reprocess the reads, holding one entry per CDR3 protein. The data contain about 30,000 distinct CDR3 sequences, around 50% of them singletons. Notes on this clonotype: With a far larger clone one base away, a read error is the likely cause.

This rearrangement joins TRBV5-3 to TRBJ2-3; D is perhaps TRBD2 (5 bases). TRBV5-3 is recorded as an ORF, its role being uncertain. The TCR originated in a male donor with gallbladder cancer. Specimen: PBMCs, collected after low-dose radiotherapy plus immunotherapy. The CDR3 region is CASSVPGNTQYF. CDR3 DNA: TGTGCCAGCAGCGTTCCCGGGAATACGCAGTATTTT.